One sample yielded the 12 T cell receptor beta chains listed below, sequenced in a study of response to subunit inactivated influenza vaccine. One entry per CDR3 protein results from TCRdb running MiXCR on the RT-PCR reads. The sample holds around 580,000 distinct CDR3 sequences; 10% to 15% are singletons and the top ten take roughly a tenth. The material was PBMCs from blood, obtained on the day of vaccination. The receptors stem from a man in his forties or fifties who received an inactivated influenza vaccine.

The V and J genes are TRBV7-9 and TRBJ2-1; the match to TRBD2 covers 8 bases. This CDR3 comprises 17 residues. V lost 6 bases to trimming and J lost 0 bases; unmatched junction nucleotides: 10. Germline V gene data show CDR1 as SEHNR and CDR2 as FQNEAQ (reference sequence). The CDR3 bases are TGTGCCAGCAGTGATACTAGCGGAAGGAGCTCCTACAATGAGCAGTTCTTC. It yields the protein CASSDTSGRSSYNEQFF.

This clonotype appeared a few times. This chain uses TRBV7-8 with TRBJ1-4, with no clear D. CDR1 and CDR2 (germline): SGHVS, FQNEAQ. This CDR3 has 12 amino acids. The V gene lost 5 bases and the J gene lost 14 bases, with 15 bases spanning the gap. CDR3 loop: CASSPADVRLFF. In DNA form, the CDR3 reads TGTGCCAGCAGCCCAGCCGATGTGAGGCTGTTTTTT.

This chain links TRBV9 with TRBJ2-3; 8 bases align to TRBD2. CDR1 is SGDLS and CDR2 is YYNGEE in the germline V gene. The CDR3 is 13 amino acids. V lost 0 bases, J lost 6 bases, and 0 bases stayed unmatched. For the CDR3, the DNA is TGTGCCAGCAGCGTAGGGACTAGCGATACGCAGTATTTT. Its protein product is CASSVGTSDTQYF.

The chain employs TRBV4-3 and TRBJ2-7, with TRBD1 identical over 9 bases. Germline values: CDR1 LGHNA, CDR2 YSLEER. This CDR3 contains 14 residues. V was pared by 3 bases and J by 7 bases, with 7 bases of the junction left unmatched. As DNA, the CDR3 is TGCGCCAGCAGCCAGGGACAGGGAGTGGGGGAGCAGTACTTC. Translation: CASSQGQGVGEQYF.

This clonotype was recorded a few times. The rearrangement uses TRBV20-1 and TRBJ2-3; no firm D call. The CDR3 extends over 12 amino acids. The germline V gene has CDR1 DFQATT and CDR2 SNEGSKA (reference sequence). Trimming removed 3 bases at V and 9 bases at J, with 13 bases between. CDR3 nucleotide sequence: TGCAGTGCTAGGGTGGCCGAACCAACGCAGTATTTT. Translation gives CSARVAEPTQYF.

This clonotype was observed a handful of times. This rearrangement joins TRBV28 to TRBJ2-1; 7 nucleotides agree with TRBD1. CDR3 length equals 16 residues. V dropped 4 bases and J dropped 0; count of bases not matched to a gene: 6. Germline loops: CDR1 MDHEN, CDR2 SYDVKM. CDR3 region: CASSSQGVASYNEQFF. As DNA, the CDR3 is TGTGCCAGCAGTTCCCAGGGGGTAGCCTCCTACAATGAGCAGTTCTTC.

The rearrangement links TRBV20-1 to TRBJ1-1; the D gene is possibly TRBD1 (6 bases). Trimming left V 5 bases short and J 1 base short, with 11 bases between. The CDR3 contains 13 residues. CDR1 is DFQATT, CDR2 SNEGSKA, per germline (reference sequence). In DNA form, the CDR3 reads TGCAGTGCTGTACAGGGCACGAACACTGAAGCTTTCTTT. Its translation: CSAVQGTNTEAFF.

This clonotype was counted a few times. The CDR3 DNA sequence: TGTGCCATCAGTGACAAGGGAAGCACAGATACGCAGTATTTT. Amino acid sequence: CAISDKGSTDTQYF. The chain combines TRBV10-3 with TRBJ2-3, with no clear D. Trimming took off 3 bases at V and 0 bases at J, with 7 bases between the two ends. Germline lookup yields CDR1 ENHRY and CDR2 SYGVKD. The CDR3 covers 14 residues.

The chain carries TRBV20-1 and TRBJ2-3; 8 nucleotides align to TRBD2. V shed 1 base, J shed 4 bases, and the junction held 10 bases outside the gene matches. Germline V gives CDR1 DFQATT, CDR2 SNEGSKA (reference sequence). This CDR3 region has 16 residues. The DNA for the CDR3 is TGCAGTGCTAGAGGGCTGAGCGGGAGAGGTGCAGATACGCAGTATTTT. As protein: CSARGLSGRGADTQYF.

This clonotype was found many times. The V gene is TRBV5-1, the J gene TRBJ2-3; D is unclear. Germline V gene data show CDR1 as SGHRS and CDR2 as YFSETQ. V was clipped by 4 bases and J by 6 bases, with 15 bases between them. The CDR3 is made up of 14 amino acids. In DNA form, the CDR3 reads TGCGCCAGCAGCGCTGAGCAGGTTACGGATACGCAGTATTTT. This translates into CASSAEQVTDTQYF.

The chain carries TRBV29-1 and TRBJ2-1, with 13 bases aligning to TRBD2. The CDR3 contains 14 residues. Per germline, CDR1 SQVTM and CDR2 ANQGSEA. V shed 5 bases and J 5 bases; nucleotides not matched to a gene: 3. The CDR3 DNA is TGCAGCGTTTTCGGACTAGCGGGGGACAATGAGCAGTTCTTC. This translates into CSVFGLAGDNEQFF.

The sample holds many counts of this clonotype. This rearrangement joins TRBV12-3 or TRBV12-4 to TRBJ1-6; possible D gene TRBD1, 5 bases. V shed 1 base and J shed 9 bases, with 13 bases lying between them. The CDR3 covers 15 residues. Here the CDR3 DNA reads TGTGCCAGCAGTTTAGATTGGGCGAGGGGTTCACCCCTCCACTTT. Translating it yields CASSLDWARGSPLHF.